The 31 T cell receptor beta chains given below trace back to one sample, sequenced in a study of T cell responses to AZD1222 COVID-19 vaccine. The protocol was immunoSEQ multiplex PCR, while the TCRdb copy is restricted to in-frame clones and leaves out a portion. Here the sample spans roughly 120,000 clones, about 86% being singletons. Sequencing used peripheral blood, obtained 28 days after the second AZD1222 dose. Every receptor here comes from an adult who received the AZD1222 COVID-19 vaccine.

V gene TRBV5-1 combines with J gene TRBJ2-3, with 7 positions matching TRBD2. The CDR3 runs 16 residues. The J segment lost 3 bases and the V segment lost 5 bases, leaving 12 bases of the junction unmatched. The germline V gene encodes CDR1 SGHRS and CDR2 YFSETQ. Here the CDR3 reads CASREAAAGETDTQYF. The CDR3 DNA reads TGCGCCAGCAGAGAGGCGGCGGCGGGAGAAACAGATACGCAGTATTTT.

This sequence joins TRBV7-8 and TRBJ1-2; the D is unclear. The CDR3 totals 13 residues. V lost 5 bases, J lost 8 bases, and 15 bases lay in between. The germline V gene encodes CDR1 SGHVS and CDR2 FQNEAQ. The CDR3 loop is CASSPRGKRGYTF. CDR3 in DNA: TGTGCCAGCAGCCCCCGAGGGAAGAGAGGCTACACCTTC.

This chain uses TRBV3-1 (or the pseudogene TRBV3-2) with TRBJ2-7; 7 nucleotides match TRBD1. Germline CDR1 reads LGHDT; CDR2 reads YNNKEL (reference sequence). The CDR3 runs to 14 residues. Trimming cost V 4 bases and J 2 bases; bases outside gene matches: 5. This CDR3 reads CASSPGDSAYEQYF. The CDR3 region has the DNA TGTGCCAGCAGCCCAGGGGACAGTGCCTACGAGCAGTACTTC.

The CDR3 DNA reads as TGCAGCGCCACAGGACAGCCTGAAGCTTTCTTT. Translated, it gives CSATGQPEAFF. V is TRBV29-1 and J is TRBJ1-1, with D possibly matching TRBD1 (6 bases). Trimming removed 7 bases at V and 6 bases at J, with 12 bases between. CDR3 length: 11 residues. Germline CDR1 reads SQVTM; CDR2 reads ANQGSEA. Filled out from reference TRBV29-1 and TRBJ1-1, the complete variable domain reads SAVISQKPSRDICQRGTSLTIQCQVDSQVTMMFWYRQQPGQSLTLIATANQGSEATYESGFVIDKFPISRPNLTFSTLTVSNMSPEDSSIYLCSATGQPEAFFGQGTRLTVV.

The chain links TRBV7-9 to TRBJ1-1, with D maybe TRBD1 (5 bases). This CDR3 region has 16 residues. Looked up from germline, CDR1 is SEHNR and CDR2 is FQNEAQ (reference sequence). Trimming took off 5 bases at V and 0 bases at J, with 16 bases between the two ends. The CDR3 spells CASSASGHNLNTEAFF. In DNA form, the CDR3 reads TGTGCCAGCAGCGCGTCGGGGCATAATTTGAACACTGAAGCTTTCTTT.

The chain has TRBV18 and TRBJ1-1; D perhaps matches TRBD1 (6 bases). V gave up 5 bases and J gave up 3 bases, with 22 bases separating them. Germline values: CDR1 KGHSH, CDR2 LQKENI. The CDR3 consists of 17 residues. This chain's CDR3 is CASSITQGESRYTEAFF. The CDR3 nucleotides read TGTGCCAGCTCAATAACACAGGGTGAGAGTCGGTACACTGAAGCTTTCTTT. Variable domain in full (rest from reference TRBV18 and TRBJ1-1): NAGVMQNPRHLVRRRGQEARLRCSPMKGHSHVYWYRQLPEEGLKFMVYLQKENIIDESGMPKERFSAEFPKEGPSILRIQQVVRGDSAAYFCASSITQGESRYTEAFFGQGTRLTVV.

CDR3 amino acids: CASSRLLAGGHNEQFF. The DNA for the CDR3 is TGTGCCAGTAGTAGACTCCTAGCGGGGGGCCACAATGAGCAGTTCTTC. The chain couples TRBV19 to TRBJ2-1, with TRBD2 identical over 11 bases. After removal of 4 bases from V and 5 bases from J, the junction contained 7 bases not matched to a gene. CDR3 length: 16 amino acids. Germline V gene data show CDR1 as LNHDA and CDR2 as SQIVND (reference sequence).

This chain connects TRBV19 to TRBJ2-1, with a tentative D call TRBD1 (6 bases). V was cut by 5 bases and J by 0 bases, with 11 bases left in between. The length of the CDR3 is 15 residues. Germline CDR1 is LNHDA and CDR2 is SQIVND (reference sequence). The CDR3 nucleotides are TGTGCCAGTAGTCAGACAGGAAGCTCCTACAATGAGCAGTTCTTC. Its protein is CASSQTGSSYNEQFF.

This chain's CDR3 is CASSYERGTYNEQFF. The CDR3 region has the DNA TGTGCCAGCAGCTACGAGCGGGGGACTTACAATGAGCAGTTCTTC. V and J are TRBV5-4 and TRBJ2-1; 8 positions agree with TRBD2. The CDR3 is 15 residues long. Germline-derived CDR1 and CDR2 are SGHNT and YYREEE (reference sequence). With V trimmed by 3 bases and J by 4 bases, 6 bases remained unmatched.

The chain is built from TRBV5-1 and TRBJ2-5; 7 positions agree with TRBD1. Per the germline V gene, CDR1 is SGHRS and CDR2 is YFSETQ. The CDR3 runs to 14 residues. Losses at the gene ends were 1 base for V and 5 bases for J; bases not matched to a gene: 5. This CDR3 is CASSLTGDGETQYF. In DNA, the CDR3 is TGCGCCAGCAGCTTGACAGGGGATGGGGAGACCCAGTACTTC.

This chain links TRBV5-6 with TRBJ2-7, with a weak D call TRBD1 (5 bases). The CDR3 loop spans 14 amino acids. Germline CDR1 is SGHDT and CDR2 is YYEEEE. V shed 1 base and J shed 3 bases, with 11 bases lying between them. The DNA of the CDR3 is TGTGCCAGCAGCTTGTCCTCAAGGGGCTACGAGCAGTACTTC. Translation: CASSLSSRGYEQYF.

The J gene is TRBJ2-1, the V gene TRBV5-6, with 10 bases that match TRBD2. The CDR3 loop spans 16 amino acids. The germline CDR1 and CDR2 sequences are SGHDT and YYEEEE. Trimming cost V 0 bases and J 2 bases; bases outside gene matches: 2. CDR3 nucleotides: TGTGCCAGCAGCTTGGAACTAGCGGGGCCCTACAATGAGCAGTTCTTC. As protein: CASSLELAGPYNEQFF.

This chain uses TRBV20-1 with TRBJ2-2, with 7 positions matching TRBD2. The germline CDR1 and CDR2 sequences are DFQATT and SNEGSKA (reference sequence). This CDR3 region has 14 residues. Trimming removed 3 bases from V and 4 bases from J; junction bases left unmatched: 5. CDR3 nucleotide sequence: TGCAGTGCTAGTCGTGGGAGGGCCACCGGGGAGCTGTTTTTT. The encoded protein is CSASRGRATGELFF.

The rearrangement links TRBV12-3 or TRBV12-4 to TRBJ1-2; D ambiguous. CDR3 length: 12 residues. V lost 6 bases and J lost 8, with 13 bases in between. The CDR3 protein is CASSLDGWGYTF. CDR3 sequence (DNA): TGTGCCAGCAGCCTCGACGGATGGGGCTACACCTTC.

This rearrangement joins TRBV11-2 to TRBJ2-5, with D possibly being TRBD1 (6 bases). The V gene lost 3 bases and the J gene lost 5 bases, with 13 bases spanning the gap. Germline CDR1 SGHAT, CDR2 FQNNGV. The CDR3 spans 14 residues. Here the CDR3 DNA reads TGTGCCAGCAGCTTCCCAGGGGTGATTGAGACCCAGTACTTC. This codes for CASSFPGVIETQYF. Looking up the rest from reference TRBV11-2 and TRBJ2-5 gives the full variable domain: EAGVAQSPRYKIIEKRQSVAFWCNPISGHATLYWYQQILGQGPKLLIQFQNNGVVDDSQLPKDRFSAERLKGVDSTLKIQPAKLEDSAVYLCASSFPGVIETQYFGPGTRLLVL.

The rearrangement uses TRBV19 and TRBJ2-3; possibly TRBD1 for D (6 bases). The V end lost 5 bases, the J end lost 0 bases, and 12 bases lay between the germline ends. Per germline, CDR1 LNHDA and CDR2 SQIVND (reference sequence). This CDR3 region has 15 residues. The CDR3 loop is CASSSVTGSTDTQYF. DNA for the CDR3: TGTGCCAGTAGTTCCGTGACAGGCAGCACAGATACGCAGTATTTT.

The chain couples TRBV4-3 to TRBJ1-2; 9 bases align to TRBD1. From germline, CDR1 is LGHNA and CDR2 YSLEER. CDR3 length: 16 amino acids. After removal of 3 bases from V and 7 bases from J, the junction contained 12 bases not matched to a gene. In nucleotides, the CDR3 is TGCGCCAGCAGCCAGGATCCGGGACAGGGACGCCTTGGCTACACCTTC. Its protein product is CASSQDPGQGRLGYTF.

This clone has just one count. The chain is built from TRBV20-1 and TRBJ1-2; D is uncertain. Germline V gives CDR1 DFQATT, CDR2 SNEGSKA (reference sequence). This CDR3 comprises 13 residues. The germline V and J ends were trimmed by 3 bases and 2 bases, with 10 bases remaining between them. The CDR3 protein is CSASQGLNYGYTF. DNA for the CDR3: TGCAGTGCTAGTCAAGGGCTGAACTATGGCTACACCTTC.

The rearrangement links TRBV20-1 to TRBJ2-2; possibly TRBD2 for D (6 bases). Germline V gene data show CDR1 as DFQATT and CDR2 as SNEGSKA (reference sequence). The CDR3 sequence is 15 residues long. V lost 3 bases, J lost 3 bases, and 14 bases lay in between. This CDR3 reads CSASLPSDYTGELFF. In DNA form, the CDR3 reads TGCAGTGCTAGTCTCCCTAGCGACTACACCGGGGAGCTGTTTTTT.

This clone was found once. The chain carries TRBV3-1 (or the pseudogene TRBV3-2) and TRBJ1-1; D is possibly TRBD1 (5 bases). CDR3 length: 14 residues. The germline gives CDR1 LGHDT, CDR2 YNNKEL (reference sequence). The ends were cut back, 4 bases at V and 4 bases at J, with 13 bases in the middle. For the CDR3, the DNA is TGTGCCAGCAGCCCGGGCCTTGGGGGCACTGAAGCTTTCTTT. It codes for CASSPGLGGTEAFF.

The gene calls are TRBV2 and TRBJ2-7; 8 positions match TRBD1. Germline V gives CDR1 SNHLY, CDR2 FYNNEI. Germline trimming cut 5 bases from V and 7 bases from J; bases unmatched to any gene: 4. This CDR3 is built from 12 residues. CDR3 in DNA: TGTGCCAGCAGTTCACAGGGGGGAGAGCAGTACTTC. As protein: CASSSQGGEQYF. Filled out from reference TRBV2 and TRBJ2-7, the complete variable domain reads EPEVTQTPSHQVTQMGQEVILRCVPISNHLYFYWYRQILGQKVEFLVSFYNNEISEKSEIFDDQFSVERPDGSNFTLKIRSTKLEDSAMYFCASSSQGGEQYFGPGTRLTVT.

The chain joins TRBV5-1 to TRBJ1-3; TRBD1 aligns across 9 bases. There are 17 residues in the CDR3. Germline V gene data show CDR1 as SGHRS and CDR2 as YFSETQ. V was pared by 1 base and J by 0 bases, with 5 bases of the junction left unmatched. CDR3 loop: CASSLSGTGYSGNTIYF. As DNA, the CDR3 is TGCGCCAGCAGCTTGTCCGGGACAGGGTACTCTGGAAACACCATATATTTT.

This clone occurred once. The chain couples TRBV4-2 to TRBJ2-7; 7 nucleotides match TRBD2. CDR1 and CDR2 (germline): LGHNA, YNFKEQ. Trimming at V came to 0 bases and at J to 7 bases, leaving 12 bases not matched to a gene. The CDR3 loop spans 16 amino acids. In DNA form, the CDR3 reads TGTGCCAGCAGCCAAGACCGGGGCCCCCCGCGGGGGGAGCAGTACTTC. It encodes CASSQDRGPPRGEQYF.

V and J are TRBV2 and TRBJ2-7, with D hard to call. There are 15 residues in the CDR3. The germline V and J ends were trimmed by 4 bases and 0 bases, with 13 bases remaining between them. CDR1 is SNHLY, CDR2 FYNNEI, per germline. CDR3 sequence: CASSVEVMSSYEQYF. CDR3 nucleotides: TGTGCCAGCAGTGTTGAGGTCATGAGCTCCTACGAGCAGTACTTC.

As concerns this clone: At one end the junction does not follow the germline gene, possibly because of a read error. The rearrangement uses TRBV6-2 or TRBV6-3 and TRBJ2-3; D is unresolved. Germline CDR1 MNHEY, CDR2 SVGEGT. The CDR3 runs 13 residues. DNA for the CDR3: TGTGCTAGCAGTTTTGGGGAAAGAGATACGCAGTATTTT. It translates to CASSFGERDTQYF.

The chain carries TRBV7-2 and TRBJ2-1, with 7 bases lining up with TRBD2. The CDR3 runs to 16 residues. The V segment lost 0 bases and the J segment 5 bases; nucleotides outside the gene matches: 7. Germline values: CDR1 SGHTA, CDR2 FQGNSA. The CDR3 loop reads CASSLAGRESHNEQFF. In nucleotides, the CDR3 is TGTGCCAGCAGCTTAGCTGGGCGGGAGAGCCACAATGAGCAGTTCTTC.

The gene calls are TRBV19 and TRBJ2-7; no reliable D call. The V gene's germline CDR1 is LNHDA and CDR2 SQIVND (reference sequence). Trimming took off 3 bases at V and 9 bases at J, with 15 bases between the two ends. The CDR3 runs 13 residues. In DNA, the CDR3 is TGTGCCAGTAGTATTCGGTCCTCGGACCGGCAGTACTTC. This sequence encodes CASSIRSSDRQYF.

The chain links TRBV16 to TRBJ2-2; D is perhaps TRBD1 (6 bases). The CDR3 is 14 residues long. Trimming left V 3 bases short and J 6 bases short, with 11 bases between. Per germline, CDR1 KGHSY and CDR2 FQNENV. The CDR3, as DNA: TGTGCCAGCAGCCAGGAGACAGGCGCCGGGGAGCTGTTTTTT. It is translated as CASSQETGAGELFF.

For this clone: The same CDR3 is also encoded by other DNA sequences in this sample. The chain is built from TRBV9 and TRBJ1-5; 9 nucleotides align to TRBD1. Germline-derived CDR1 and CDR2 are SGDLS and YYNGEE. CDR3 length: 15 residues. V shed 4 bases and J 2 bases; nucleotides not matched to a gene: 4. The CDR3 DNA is TGTGCCAGCAGCCGGACAGGGGACGGCAATCAGCCCCAGCATTTT. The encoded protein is CASSRTGDGNQPQHF.

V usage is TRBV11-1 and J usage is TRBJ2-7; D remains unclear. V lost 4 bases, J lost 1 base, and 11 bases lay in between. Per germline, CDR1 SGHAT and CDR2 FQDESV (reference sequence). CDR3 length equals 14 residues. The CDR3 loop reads CASSSLAESYEQYF. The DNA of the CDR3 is TGTGCCAGCAGCTCATTAGCCGAATCCTACGAGCAGTACTTC.

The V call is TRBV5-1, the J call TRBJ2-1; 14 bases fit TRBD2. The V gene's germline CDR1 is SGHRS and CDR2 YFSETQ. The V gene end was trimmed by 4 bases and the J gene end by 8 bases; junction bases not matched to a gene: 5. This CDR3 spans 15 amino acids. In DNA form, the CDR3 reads TGCGCCAGCAGCATGACTAGCGGGGGGGCCGATGAGCAGTTCTTC. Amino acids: CASSMTSGGADEQFF.